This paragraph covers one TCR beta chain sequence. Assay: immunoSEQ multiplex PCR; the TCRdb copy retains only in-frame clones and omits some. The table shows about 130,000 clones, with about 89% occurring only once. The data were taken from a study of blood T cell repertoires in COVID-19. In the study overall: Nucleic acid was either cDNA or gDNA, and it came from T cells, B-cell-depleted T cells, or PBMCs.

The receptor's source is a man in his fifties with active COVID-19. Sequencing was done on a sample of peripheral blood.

The DNA of the CDR3 is TGTGCCAGCAGCCAGCGGGATACGCAGTATTTT. Translating it yields CASSQRDTQYF. This chain connects TRBV6-5 to TRBJ2-3; possibly TRBD2 for D (5 bases). From germline, CDR1 is MNHEY and CDR2 SVGAGI. V was pared by 6 bases and J by 6 bases, with 7 bases between. The CDR3 is made up of 11 amino acids.